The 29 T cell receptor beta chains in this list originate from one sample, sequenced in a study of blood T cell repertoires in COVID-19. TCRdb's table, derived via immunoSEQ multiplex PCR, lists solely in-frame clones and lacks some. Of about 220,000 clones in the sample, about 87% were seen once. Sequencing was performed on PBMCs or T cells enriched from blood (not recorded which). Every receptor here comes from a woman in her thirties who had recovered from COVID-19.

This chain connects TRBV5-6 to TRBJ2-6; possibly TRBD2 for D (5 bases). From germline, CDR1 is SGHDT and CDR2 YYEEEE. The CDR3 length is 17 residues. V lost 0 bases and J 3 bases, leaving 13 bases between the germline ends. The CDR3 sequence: CASSLGAVGFGANVLTF. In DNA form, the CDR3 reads TGTGCCAGCAGCTTGGGAGCGGTGGGGTTTGGGGCCAACGTCCTGACTTTC.

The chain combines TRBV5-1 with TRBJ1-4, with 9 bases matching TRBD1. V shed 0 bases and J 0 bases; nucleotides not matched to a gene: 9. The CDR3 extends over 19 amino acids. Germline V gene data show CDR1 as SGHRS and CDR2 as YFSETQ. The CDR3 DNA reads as TGCGCCAGCAGCTTGGCGGACAGGGGACCATCATCAACTAATGAAAAACTGTTTTTT. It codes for CASSLADRGPSSTNEKLFF.

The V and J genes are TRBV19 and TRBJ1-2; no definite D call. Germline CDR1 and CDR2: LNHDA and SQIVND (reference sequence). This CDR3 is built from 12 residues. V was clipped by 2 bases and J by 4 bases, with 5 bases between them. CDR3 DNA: TGTGCCAGTAGTATACCTTTCTATGGCTACACCTTC. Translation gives CASSIPFYGYTF.

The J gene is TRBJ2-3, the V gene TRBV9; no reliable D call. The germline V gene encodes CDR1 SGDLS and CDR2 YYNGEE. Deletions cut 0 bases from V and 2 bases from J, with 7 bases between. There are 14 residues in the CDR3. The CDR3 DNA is TGTGCCAGCAGCGTAGAACAGAACACAGATACGCAGTATTTT. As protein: CASSVEQNTDTQYF.

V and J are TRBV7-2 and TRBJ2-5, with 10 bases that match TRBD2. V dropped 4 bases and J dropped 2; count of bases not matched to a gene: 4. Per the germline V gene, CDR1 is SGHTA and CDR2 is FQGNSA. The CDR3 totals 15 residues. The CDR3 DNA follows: TGTGCCAGCAGCTCAGCGGGGGGGATTCAAGAGACCCAGTACTTC. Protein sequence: CASSSAGGIQETQYF.

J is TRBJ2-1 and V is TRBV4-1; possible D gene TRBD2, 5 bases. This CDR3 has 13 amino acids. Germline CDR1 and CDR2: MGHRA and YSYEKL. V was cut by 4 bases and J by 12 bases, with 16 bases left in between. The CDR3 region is CASSRAGIGGQFF. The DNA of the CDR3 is TGCGCCAGCAGCCGCGCCGGGATAGGTGGGCAGTTCTTC.

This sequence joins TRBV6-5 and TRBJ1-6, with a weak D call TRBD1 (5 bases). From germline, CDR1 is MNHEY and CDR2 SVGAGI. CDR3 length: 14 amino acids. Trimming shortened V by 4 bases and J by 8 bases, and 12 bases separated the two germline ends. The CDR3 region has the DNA TGTGCCAGCAGTTGGGGGAGGGAGTATTCACCCCTCCACTTT. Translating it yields CASSWGREYSPLHF.

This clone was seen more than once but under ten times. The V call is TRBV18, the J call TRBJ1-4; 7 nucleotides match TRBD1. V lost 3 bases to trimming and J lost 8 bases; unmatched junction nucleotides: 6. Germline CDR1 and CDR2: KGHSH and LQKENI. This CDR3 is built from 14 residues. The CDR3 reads CASSPDREVEKLFF. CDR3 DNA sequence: TGTGCCAGCTCACCCGACAGGGAGGTCGAAAAACTGTTTTTT. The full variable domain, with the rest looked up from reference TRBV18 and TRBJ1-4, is NAGVMQNPRHLVRRRGQEARLRCSPMKGHSHVYWYRQLPEEGLKFMVYLQKENIIDESGMPKERFSAEFPKEGPSILRIQQVVRGDSAAYFCASSPDREVEKLFFGSGTQLSVL.

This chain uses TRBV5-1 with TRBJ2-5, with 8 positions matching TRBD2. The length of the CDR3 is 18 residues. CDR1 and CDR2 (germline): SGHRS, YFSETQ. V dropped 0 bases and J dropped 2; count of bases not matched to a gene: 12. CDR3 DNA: TGCGCCAGCAGCTTGGCCGGGACTAGTTCGGGGGAACAAGAGACCCAGTACTTC. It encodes CASSLAGTSSGEQETQYF.

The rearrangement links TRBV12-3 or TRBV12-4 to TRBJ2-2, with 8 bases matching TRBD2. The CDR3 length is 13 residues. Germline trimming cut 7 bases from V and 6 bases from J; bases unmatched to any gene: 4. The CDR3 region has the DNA TGTGCCAGCATCACCGGGAGGGCCGGGGAGCTGTTTTTT. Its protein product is CASITGRAGELFF.

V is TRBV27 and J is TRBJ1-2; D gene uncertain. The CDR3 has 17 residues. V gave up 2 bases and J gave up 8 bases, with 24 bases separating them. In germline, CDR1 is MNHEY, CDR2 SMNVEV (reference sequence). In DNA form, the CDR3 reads TGTGCCAGCAGTTTACGACCCCCGGAGCCCCTTTCTCAAGGCTACACCTTC. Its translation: CASSLRPPEPLSQGYTF.

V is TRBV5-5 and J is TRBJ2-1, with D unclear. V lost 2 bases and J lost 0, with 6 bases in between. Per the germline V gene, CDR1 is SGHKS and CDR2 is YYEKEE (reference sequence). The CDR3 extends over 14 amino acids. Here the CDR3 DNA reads TGTGCCAGCAGCTTCGCCAGCTCCTACAATGAGCAGTTCTTC. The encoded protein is CASSFASSYNEQFF.

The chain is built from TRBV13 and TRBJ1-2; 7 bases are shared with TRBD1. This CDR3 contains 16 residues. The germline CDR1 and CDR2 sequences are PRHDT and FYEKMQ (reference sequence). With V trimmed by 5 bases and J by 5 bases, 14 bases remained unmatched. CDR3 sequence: CASSLNPIGTAYGYTF. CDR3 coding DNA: TGTGCCAGCAGCCTTAACCCAATTGGGACAGCTTATGGCTACACCTTC.

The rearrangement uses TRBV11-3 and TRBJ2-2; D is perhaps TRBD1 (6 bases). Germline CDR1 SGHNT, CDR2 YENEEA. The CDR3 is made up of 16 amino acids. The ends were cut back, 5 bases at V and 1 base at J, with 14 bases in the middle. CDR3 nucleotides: TGTGCCAGCAGCCGACAGCCGGGACAGAACACCGGGGAGCTGTTTTTT. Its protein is CASSRQPGQNTGELFF.

The CDR3 sequence: CASSLVGQGETYGYTF. The CDR3 coding sequence is TGTGCCAGCAGCTTGGTGGGACAGGGGGAAACCTATGGCTACACCTTC. The rearrangement uses TRBV5-5 and TRBJ1-2; the match to TRBD1 covers 11 bases. V lost 0 bases to trimming and J lost 4 bases; unmatched junction nucleotides: 5. The germline gives CDR1 SGHKS, CDR2 YYEKEE (reference sequence). CDR3 length: 16 amino acids.

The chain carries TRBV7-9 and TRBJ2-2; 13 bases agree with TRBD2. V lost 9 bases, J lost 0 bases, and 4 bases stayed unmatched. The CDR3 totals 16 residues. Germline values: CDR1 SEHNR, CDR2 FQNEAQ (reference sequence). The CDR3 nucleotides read TGTGCCAGTTTCGGACTAGCGGGGGCGAACACCGGGGAGCTGTTTTTT. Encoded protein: CASFGLAGANTGELFF. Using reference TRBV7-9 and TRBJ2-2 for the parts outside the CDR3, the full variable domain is DTGVSQNPRHKITKRGQNVTFRCDPISEHNRLYWYRQTLGQGPEFLTYFQNEAQLEKSRLLSDRFSAERPKGSFSTLEIQRTEQGDSAMYLCASFGLAGANTGELFFGEGSRLTVL.

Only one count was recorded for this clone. Written as DNA, the CDR3 is TGTGCCACCAAAATAGGGGGGGACCAGGTGGATGAGCAGTTCTTC. This sequence encodes CATKIGGDQVDEQFF. This sequence joins TRBV15 and TRBJ2-1, with D possibly being TRBD2 (7 bases). The germline V gene has CDR1 LNHNV and CDR2 YYDKDF (reference sequence). The ends were cut back, 7 bases at V and 8 bases at J, with 21 bases in the middle. This CDR3 is 15 amino acids long.

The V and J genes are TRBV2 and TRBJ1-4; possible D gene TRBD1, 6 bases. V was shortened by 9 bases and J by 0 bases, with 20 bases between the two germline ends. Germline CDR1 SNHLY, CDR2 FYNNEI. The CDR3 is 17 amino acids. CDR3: CASRDKGLPATNEKLFF. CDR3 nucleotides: TGTGCCAGTCGGGACAAGGGTCTACCGGCAACTAATGAAAAACTGTTTTTT.

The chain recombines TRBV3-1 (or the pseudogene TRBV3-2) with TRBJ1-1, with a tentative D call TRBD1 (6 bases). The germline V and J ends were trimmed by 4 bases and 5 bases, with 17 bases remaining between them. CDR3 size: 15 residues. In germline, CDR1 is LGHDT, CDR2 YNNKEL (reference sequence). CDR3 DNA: TGTGCCAGCAGCCCCCGGGGGGGCCTGGGGACTGAAGCTTTCTTT. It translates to CASSPRGGLGTEAFF.

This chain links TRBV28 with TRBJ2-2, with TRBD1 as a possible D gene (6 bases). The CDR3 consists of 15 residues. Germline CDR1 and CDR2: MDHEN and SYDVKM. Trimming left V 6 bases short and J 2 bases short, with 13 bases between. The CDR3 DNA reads TGTGCCAGCAGAACAGCCGGGACAAACACCGGGGAGCTGTTTTTT. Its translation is CASRTAGTNTGELFF.

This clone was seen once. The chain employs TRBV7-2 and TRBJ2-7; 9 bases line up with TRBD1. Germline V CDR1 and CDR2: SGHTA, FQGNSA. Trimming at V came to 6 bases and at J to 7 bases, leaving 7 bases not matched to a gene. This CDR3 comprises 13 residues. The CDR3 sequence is CASSLQGAEEQYF. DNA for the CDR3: TGTGCCAGCAGTTTACAGGGGGCAGAAGAGCAGTACTTC.

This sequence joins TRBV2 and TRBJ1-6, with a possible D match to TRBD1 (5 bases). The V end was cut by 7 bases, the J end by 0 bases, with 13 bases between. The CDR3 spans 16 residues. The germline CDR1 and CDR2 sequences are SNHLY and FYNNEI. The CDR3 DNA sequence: TGTGCCAGCAAGAGGGAGGGGAGCTCCTATAATTCACCCCTCCACTTT. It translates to CASKREGSSYNSPLHF.

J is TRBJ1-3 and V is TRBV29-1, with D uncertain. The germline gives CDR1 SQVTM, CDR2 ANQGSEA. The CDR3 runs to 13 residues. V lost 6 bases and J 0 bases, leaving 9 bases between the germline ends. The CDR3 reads CSVGYSSGNTIYF. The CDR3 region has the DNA TGCAGCGTGGGCTACAGCTCTGGAAACACCATATATTTT.

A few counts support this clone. The CDR3 sequence: CASSLALMARQNYEQYF. The CDR3 DNA sequence: TGTGCCAGCAGCTTAGCGCTCATGGCACGACAAAATTACGAGCAGTACTTC. This chain connects TRBV7-2 to TRBJ2-7; D gene ambiguous. V lost 0 bases and J lost 4, with 19 bases in between. In germline, CDR1 is SGHTA, CDR2 FQGNSA. The length of the CDR3 is 17 residues.

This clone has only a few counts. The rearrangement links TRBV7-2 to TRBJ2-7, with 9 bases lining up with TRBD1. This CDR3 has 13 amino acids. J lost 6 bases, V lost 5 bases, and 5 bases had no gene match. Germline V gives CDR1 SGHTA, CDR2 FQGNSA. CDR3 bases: TGTGCCAGCAGCACGGGACAGGGAACCGAGCAGTACTTC. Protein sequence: CASSTGQGTEQYF.

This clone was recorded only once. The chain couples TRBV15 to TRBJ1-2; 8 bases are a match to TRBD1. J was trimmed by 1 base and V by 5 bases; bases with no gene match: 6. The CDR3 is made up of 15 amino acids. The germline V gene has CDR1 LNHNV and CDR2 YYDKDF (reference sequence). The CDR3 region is CATSGWTGINYGYTF. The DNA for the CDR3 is TGTGCCACCAGCGGCTGGACAGGGATTAACTATGGCTACACCTTC.

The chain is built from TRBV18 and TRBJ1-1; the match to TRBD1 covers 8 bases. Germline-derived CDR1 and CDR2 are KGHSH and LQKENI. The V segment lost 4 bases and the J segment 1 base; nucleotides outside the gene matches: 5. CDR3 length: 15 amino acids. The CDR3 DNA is TGTGCCAGCTCACAAGTGGGACAGGAGAACACTGAAGCTTTCTTT. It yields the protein CASSQVGQENTEAFF.

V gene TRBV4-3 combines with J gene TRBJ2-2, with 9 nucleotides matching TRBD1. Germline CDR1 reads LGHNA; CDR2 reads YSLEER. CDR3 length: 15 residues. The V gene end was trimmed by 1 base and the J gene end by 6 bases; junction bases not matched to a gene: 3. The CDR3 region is CASSQGDRVAGELFF. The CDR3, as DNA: TGCGCCAGCAGCCAAGGGGACAGGGTGGCCGGGGAGCTGTTTTTT.

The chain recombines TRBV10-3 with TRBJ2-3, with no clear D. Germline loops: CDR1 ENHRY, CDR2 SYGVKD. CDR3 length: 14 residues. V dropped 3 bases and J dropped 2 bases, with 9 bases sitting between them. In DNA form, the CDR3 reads TGTGCCATCAGTGAAGGTCAGGACACAGATACGCAGTATTTT. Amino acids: CAISEGQDTDTQYF.